This T cell receptor beta chain is from a study of molecular identifiers for immune sequencing clone quantification. For the study at large: In replicates, RNA from about 21,000 or 97,000 naive CD8 cells was split five ways, four sequenced.

TCRdb recomputed calls from the PCR reads with MiXCR, one row per CDR3 protein. The sample holds approximately 500,000 distinct CDR3 sequences, approximately 25% seen once. This clonotype was observed a handful of times. CDR3 length equals 15 residues. Losses at the gene ends were 6 bases for V and 7 bases for J; bases not matched to a gene: 4. The chain joins TRBV12-3 or TRBV12-4 to TRBJ2-1; 15 bases line up with TRBD2. Sequenced sample: naive CD8+ T cells from blood, with Jurkat cell RNA spiked in. The subset here: FACS-sorted CD8+CD4-CCR7+CD45RA+ naive T cells. The receptor comes from a human donor in good health. Some libraries in this study had Jurkat cell RNA spiked in. CDR3 DNA: TGTGCCAGCAGACCTGGGACTAGCGGGAGGAATGAGCAGTTCTTC. Translating it yields CASRPGTSGRNEQFF.